The rows below give T cell receptor beta chains drawn from one sample of a study of molecular identifiers for immune sequencing clone quantification. TCRdb fed the PCR reads into MiXCR, producing one record per CDR3 protein. The top ten hold under 0.95% of the sample, which has about 640,000 distinct CDR3 sequences, 20% seen once. Specimen: naive CD8+ T cells from blood, with Jurkat cell RNA spiked in. All receptors derive from a human donor in good health. Some libraries in this study had Jurkat cell RNA spiked in. Both conserved end residues are trimmed from each CDR3.

ASSEQLASPETQY	TRBV6-1	TRBJ2-5
ASSGTVGDYEQY	TRBV27	TRBJ2-7
ASSGGALDEQF	TRBV11-3	TRBJ2-1
ASSYEPHGTDTQY	TRBV6-2/TRBV6-3	TRBJ2-3
ASSQGVQPQH	TRBV4-2	TRBJ1-5
ASSPNTAGGTDTQY	TRBV6-6	TRBJ2-3
ASSYKAGGTYEQY	TRBV27	TRBJ2-7
AISEYKLDRGSYEQY	TRBV10-3	TRBJ2-7
ASTTSAVTGELF	TRBV4-3	TRBJ2-2
ASSQERLAGGPSYEQY	TRBV4-3	TRBJ2-7
ASSLSVRGVADTQY	TRBV5-8	TRBJ2-3
ASSYHPGDGYT	TRBV6-2/TRBV6-3	TRBJ1-2
ASSVRDRWYNSPLH	TRBV9	TRBJ1-6
ASSPGSNAYEQY	TRBV6-2/TRBV6-3	TRBJ2-7
ASSSRLAGLDYNEQF	TRBV7-9	TRBJ2-1
ASSLAGSYGYT	TRBV28	TRBJ1-2
ASSSPDVQGVSKNEQF	TRBV13	TRBJ2-1
ASSMGQLYEQY	TRBV19	TRBJ2-7
ASSFLLASGRPNTGELF	TRBV7-9	TRBJ2-2
SVEGEGASYGYT	TRBV29-1	TRBJ1-2
ASTGYGYGYT	TRBV9	TRBJ1-2
ASGWGSAYEQY	TRBV19	TRBJ2-7